This section outlines one T cell receptor (beta chain) sequence together with its context. The antigen is unknown. This CDR3 is 12 amino acids long. Trimming cost V 2 bases and J 3 bases, with 7 bases left between them. Germline V gene data show CDR1 as DFQATT and CDR2 as SNEGSKA (reference sequence). The sample is drawn from a study of CD8 T cells in ankylosing spondylitis. A single record per CDR3 protein comes from TCRdb applying MiXCR to the 5' RACE reads. Of under 850,000 distinct CDR3 sequences listed, around 19% are singletons. General study results and limits: Blood of patients with ankylosing spondylitis appeared to be characterized by a TCR beta motif of several highly homologous variants.

The chain carries TRBV20-1 and TRBJ1-1, with D maybe TRBD1 (6 bases). This sequence originates from a male donor with ankylosing spondylitis. Sequencing was carried out using blood, either unsorted or a sorted T cell fraction (not recorded which). For the CDR3, the DNA is TGCAGTGCTAGACAGGGGTACACTGAAGCTTTCTTT. This encodes CSARQGYTEAFF.